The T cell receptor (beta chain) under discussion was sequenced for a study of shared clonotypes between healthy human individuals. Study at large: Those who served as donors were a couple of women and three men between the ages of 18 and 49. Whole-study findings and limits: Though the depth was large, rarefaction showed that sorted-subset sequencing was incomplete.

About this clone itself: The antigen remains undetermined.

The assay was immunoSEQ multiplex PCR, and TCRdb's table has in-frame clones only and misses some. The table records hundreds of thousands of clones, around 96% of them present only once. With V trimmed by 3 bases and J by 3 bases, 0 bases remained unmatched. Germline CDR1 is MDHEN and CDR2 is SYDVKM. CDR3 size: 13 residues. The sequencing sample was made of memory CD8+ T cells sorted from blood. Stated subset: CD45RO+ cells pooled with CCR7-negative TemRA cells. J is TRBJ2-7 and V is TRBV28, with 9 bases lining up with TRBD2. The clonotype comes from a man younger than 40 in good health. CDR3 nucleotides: TGTGCCAGCAGTTTGACTAGCGGCTACGAGCAGTACTTC. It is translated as CASSLTSGYEQYF.